These 22 T cell receptor beta chains came from one sample sequenced in a study of T-cell reconstitution after alpha-beta-depleted transplantation in children. Unique molecular identifiers were incorporated when the TCRbeta library was constructed. In TCRdb, the PCR reads were re-called with MiXCR into one record per CDR3 protein. The sample lists a few hundred thousand distinct CDR3 sequences, over 25% occurring once. The sample consisted of PBMCs, taken before TCRalphabeta/CD19-depleted stem cell transplant. The receptors come from a boy under two years old with Wiskott-Aldrich syndrome, due to receive a stem cell transplant.

V and J are TRBV29-1 and TRBJ2-1; possibly TRBD1 for D (6 bases). V lost 3 bases and J 4 bases, leaving 10 bases between the germline ends. The CDR3 contains 13 residues. From germline, CDR1 is SQVTM and CDR2 ANQGSEA. CDR3 amino acids: CSVDRDKYNEQFF. DNA for the CDR3: TGCAGCGTTGACCGGGACAAATACAATGAGCAGTTCTTC.

This chain links TRBV7-8 with TRBJ2-7; D possibly corresponds to TRBD1 (5 bases). Germline V CDR1 and CDR2: SGHVS, FQNEAQ. The CDR3 is 14 residues long. The V end lost 2 bases, the J end lost 3 bases, and 11 bases lay between the germline ends. CDR3 DNA sequence: TGTGCCAGCAGCTTAAGTGACAGCCTCTACGAGCAGTACTTC. The encoded protein is CASSLSDSLYEQYF.

This clonotype came up a few times. This sequence joins TRBV4-1 and TRBJ2-1; no firm D call. CDR1 MGHRA and CDR2 YSYEKL come from the germline V gene. The CDR3 is 16 amino acids. V gave up 0 bases and J gave up 12 bases, with 21 bases separating them. CDR3: CASSQDTATPGFGQFF. CDR3 bases: TGCGCCAGCAGCCAAGATACTGCGACTCCTGGTTTCGGGCAGTTCTTC.

This clonotype was picked up a small number of times. V usage is TRBV7-9 and J usage is TRBJ1-6, with 11 bases that match TRBD1. There are 14 residues in the CDR3. The ends lost 5 bases at V and 9 bases at J; junction bases unmatched: 3. CDR1 is SEHNR and CDR2 is FQNEAQ in the germline V gene (reference sequence). The CDR3 DNA reads TGTGCCAGCAGCACCGGACAGGGGGCTTCACCCCTCCACTTT. This gives the protein CASSTGQGASPLHF.

The J gene is TRBJ2-7, the V gene TRBV29-1; perhaps TRBD1 as D (6 bases). The germline CDR1 and CDR2 sequences are SQVTM and ANQGSEA. This CDR3 comprises 12 residues. The V end was cut by 3 bases, the J end by 1 base, with 7 bases between. The CDR3 protein is CSVEGASYEQYF. Written as DNA, the CDR3 is TGCAGCGTTGAGGGGGCGTCCTACGAGCAGTACTTC.

The chain recombines TRBV6-2 or TRBV6-3 with TRBJ2-1; maybe TRBD2 (6 bases). Germline CDR1 and CDR2: MNHEY and SVGEGT. The CDR3 totals 17 residues. Trimming pared 0 bases from V and 4 bases from J, leaving 16 bases between. The CDR3 here is CASSYSNYWGLYNEQFF. The CDR3 region has the DNA TGTGCCAGCAGTTACTCCAATTATTGGGGACTGTACAATGAGCAGTTCTTC.

The rearrangement links TRBV7-2 to TRBJ2-3; D call uncertain. Germline values: CDR1 SGHTA, CDR2 FQGNSA. This CDR3 is built from 16 residues. V lost 5 bases to trimming and J lost 1 base, with 16 bases between them. The CDR3, as DNA: TGTGCCAGCAGCCCAAAGGTCTACCCCGGCACAGATACGCAGTATTTT. Residues: CASSPKVYPGTDTQYF.

The chain joins TRBV4-2 to TRBJ2-7; 7 bases map to TRBD2. CDR1 and CDR2 (germline): LGHNA, YNFKEQ. The CDR3 totals 14 residues. V shed 2 bases, J shed 5 bases, and the junction held 6 bases outside the gene matches. The CDR3 nucleotides are TGTGCCAGCAGCCAATCCCGGGGGGAGAACGAGCAGTACTTC. This codes for CASSQSRGENEQYF.

This clonotype showed up just a few times. The chain is built from TRBV2 and TRBJ2-1; 7 nucleotides agree with TRBD2. Trimming took 10 bases from V and 7 from J; bases not matched to a gene: 7. Germline-derived CDR1 and CDR2 are SNHLY and FYNNEI. The CDR3 extends over 12 amino acids. The DNA for the CDR3 is TGTGCCACCCACGCGGGGGTGAATGAGCAGTTCTTC. Amino acid sequence: CATHAGVNEQFF.

The rearrangement uses TRBV27 and TRBJ2-3; D gene ambiguous. V gave up 0 bases and J gave up 2 bases, with 9 bases separating them. Looked up from germline, CDR1 is MNHEY and CDR2 is SMNVEV (reference sequence). CDR3 length: 15 residues. For the CDR3, the DNA is TGTGCCAGCAGTTTATCATCGGAAGTCACAGATACGCAGTATTTT. Its translation: CASSLSSEVTDTQYF.

This clonotype was counted between two and nine times. The chain couples TRBV5-1 to TRBJ2-1; D is possibly TRBD1 (5 bases). Trimming cost V 3 bases and J 0 bases, with 10 bases left between them. The germline CDR1 and CDR2 sequences are SGHRS and YFSETQ. The CDR3 spans 15 residues. This CDR3 is CASSSGAGSYNEQFF. The CDR3 region has the DNA TGCGCCAGCAGCTCTGGGGCAGGCTCCTACAATGAGCAGTTCTTC.

In this sample, this clonotype turned up once. J is TRBJ2-3 and V is TRBV12-3 or TRBV12-4; possible D gene TRBD2, 7 bases. CDR3 size: 16 residues. V shed 2 bases and J shed 0 bases, with 12 bases lying between them. The CDR3 nucleotides read TGTGCCAGCAGTTTAAGGGCGGGGGCTAGCACAGATACGCAGTATTTT. It translates to CASSLRAGASTDTQYF.

The chain joins TRBV18 to TRBJ1-1; unclear D gene. The CDR3 totals 13 residues. The germline gives CDR1 KGHSH, CDR2 LQKENI. Deletions cut 3 bases from V and 4 bases from J, with 9 bases between. DNA of the CDR3: TGTGCCAGCTCACCGGTGGCCAGCACTGAAGCTTTCTTT. This translates into CASSPVASTEAFF.

This clonotype turned up a few times. The gene calls are TRBV20-1 and TRBJ2-7; D not certain. The germline gives CDR1 DFQATT, CDR2 SNEGSKA (reference sequence). V lost 5 bases and J lost 7, with 18 bases in between. This CDR3 comprises 13 residues. This CDR3 reads CSAARLVYEEQYF. Here the CDR3 DNA reads TGCAGTGCTGCGAGATTGGTTTACGAAGAGCAGTACTTC.

This clonotype was detected only a few times. The chain employs TRBV19 and TRBJ1-2; D gene uncertain. Per germline, CDR1 LNHDA and CDR2 SQIVND (reference sequence). This CDR3 region has 12 residues. V lost 5 bases to trimming and J lost 2 bases, with 6 bases between them. As DNA, the CDR3 is TGTGCCAGTAGTCTCCGGAACTATGGCTACACCTTC. Amino acid sequence: CASSLRNYGYTF.

V and J are TRBV30 and TRBJ2-7, with D perhaps matching TRBD1 (5 bases). The CDR3 contains 11 residues. V was shortened by 2 bases and J by 5 bases, with 7 bases between the two germline ends. Germline V gene lookup returns CDR1 GTSNPN and CDR2 SVGIG (reference sequence). The chain's CDR3 is CAWSQGNEQYF. The CDR3 bases are TGTGCCTGGAGTCAGGGAAACGAGCAGTACTTC.

This clonotype was recorded a few times. The rearrangement links TRBV20-1 to TRBJ2-1; no reliable D call. Trimming cost V 6 bases and J 1 base, with 7 bases left between them. The CDR3 length is 12 residues. Germline V lookup: CDR1 DFQATT, CDR2 SNEGSKA (reference sequence). The CDR3 here is CSAPVSYNEQFF. The CDR3 DNA sequence: TGCAGTGCGCCAGTGTCCTACAATGAGCAGTTCTTC.

This clonotype was seen more than once but under ten times. This rearrangement joins TRBV24-1 to TRBJ1-5; possibly TRBD1 for D (5 bases). Germline loops: CDR1 KGHDR, CDR2 SFDVKD. The V and J ends lost 4 bases and 8 bases respectively, with 8 bases between them. The CDR3 has 12 amino acids. CDR3 protein: CATSDPGKPQHF. The CDR3 DNA is TGTGCCACCAGTGACCCAGGGAAGCCCCAGCATTTT.

The chain joins TRBV5-6 to TRBJ2-1; TRBD2 agrees at 12 bases. The CDR3 is made up of 16 amino acids. Trimming took 2 bases from V and 8 from J; bases not matched to a gene: 8. Germline CDR1 reads SGHDT; CDR2 reads YYEEEE. The CDR3 region has the DNA TGTGCCAGCAGCTTTTCTCTAGCGGGAGGGCCTTATGAGCAGTTCTTC. Translated: CASSFSLAGGPYEQFF. The full variable domain, its missing parts supplied by reference TRBV5-6 and TRBJ2-1, is DAGVTQSPTHLIKTRGQQVTLRCSPKSGHDTVSWYQQALGQGPQFIFQYYEEEERQRGNFPDRFSGHQFPNYSSELNVNALLLGDSALYLCASSFSLAGGPYEQFFGPGTRLTVL.

Only a few counts were recorded for this clonotype. The CDR3 DNA is TGTGCCAGCAGTGACCTAGCGGGAGGGGGTTTAAATGAGCAGTTCTTC. Amino acids: CASSDLAGGGLNEQFF. The genes are TRBV6-1 and TRBJ2-1; 12 bases are shared with TRBD2. Germline V gene data show CDR1 as MNHNS and CDR2 as SASEGT. This CDR3 spans 16 amino acids. Germline trimming cut 3 bases from V and 7 bases from J; bases unmatched to any gene: 7.

The V and J genes are TRBV5-1 and TRBJ2-2; D is unclear. V was cut by 4 bases and J by 5 bases, with 12 bases left in between. CDR1 is SGHRS and CDR2 is YFSETQ in the germline V gene. The CDR3 runs 14 residues. Here the CDR3 reads CASSTPGPTGELFF. In DNA, the CDR3 is TGCGCCAGCAGCACCCCGGGCCCGACCGGGGAGCTGTTTTTT. Together with reference TRBV5-1 and TRBJ2-2, the CDR3 gives the full variable domain: KAGVTQTPRYLIKTRGQQVTLSCSPISGHRSVSWYQQTPGQGLQFLFEYFSETQRNKGNFPGRFSGRQFSNSRSEMNVSTLELGDSALYLCASSTPGPTGELFFGEGSRLTVL.

This chain joins TRBV9 and TRBJ2-1; 10 positions agree with TRBD2. Germline V lookup: CDR1 SGDLS, CDR2 YYNGEE. The ends lost 1 base at V and 5 bases at J; junction bases unmatched: 3. This CDR3 spans 15 amino acids. CDR3 sequence (DNA): TGTGCCAGCAGCGTACGTGGACTAGCGGACAATGAGCAGTTCTTC. Amino acids: CASSVRGLADNEQFF.